A selection of T cell receptor beta chains follows, all from one sample in a study of T cell responses to AZD1222 COVID-19 vaccine. Only in-frame clones appear in the TCRdb table, and some are missing; sequencing was by immunoSEQ multiplex PCR. The sample holds 150,000 or so clones, 65% to 90% seen once. The sample was peripheral blood, taken on day 0 of AZD1222 vaccination. The receptor source for this set is an adult in good health. CDR3s include the opening cysteine and the closing phenylalanine or tryptophan.

CATTPPQGVFYNEQFF,TRBV19,TRBJ2-1
CASSSFGQGANAEKLFF,TRBV7-9,TRBJ1-4
CASSFLVGEAFF,TRBV7-2,TRBJ1-1
CASSLGLAGGPSTDTQYF,TRBV7-2,TRBJ2-3
CASSQEGGKGAFF,TRBV3-1/TRBV3-2,TRBJ1-1
CASPPVKAYEQYF,TRBV25-1,TRBJ2-7
CASSRDLNQPQHF,TRBV6-6,TRBJ1-5
CASSFSGTEAFF,TRBV5-6,TRBJ1-1
CASSLRRGPTDTQYF,TRBV7-2,TRBJ2-3
CAISEWASGESYEQYF,TRBV10-3,TRBJ2-7
CASSPQKGAHSYNEQFF,TRBV18,TRBJ2-1
CASNLQQGATDTQYF,TRBV5-4,TRBJ2-3
CASSLNYYGYTF,TRBV7-2,TRBJ1-2
CASSLLGQEITNYGYTF,TRBV28,TRBJ1-2
CASSQEDSDNEQFF,TRBV4-3,TRBJ2-1
CASRVGGGFGGYTF,TRBV10-2,TRBJ1-2
CASSEPELKQFF,TRBV10-2,TRBJ2-1
CASSAPGRPSYEQYF,TRBV6-4,TRBJ2-7
CASSVGNLEVRYTF,TRBV9,TRBJ1-2
CASVQGGGVTEAFF,TRBV6-5,TRBJ1-1
CASSQVPLAGVFF,TRBV3-1/TRBV3-2,TRBJ2-1
CASSPPGQGSEAFF,TRBV28,TRBJ1-1
CASMSQRNQPQHF,TRBV6-5,TRBJ1-5
CATSRGLGQGGYTF,TRBV15,TRBJ1-2